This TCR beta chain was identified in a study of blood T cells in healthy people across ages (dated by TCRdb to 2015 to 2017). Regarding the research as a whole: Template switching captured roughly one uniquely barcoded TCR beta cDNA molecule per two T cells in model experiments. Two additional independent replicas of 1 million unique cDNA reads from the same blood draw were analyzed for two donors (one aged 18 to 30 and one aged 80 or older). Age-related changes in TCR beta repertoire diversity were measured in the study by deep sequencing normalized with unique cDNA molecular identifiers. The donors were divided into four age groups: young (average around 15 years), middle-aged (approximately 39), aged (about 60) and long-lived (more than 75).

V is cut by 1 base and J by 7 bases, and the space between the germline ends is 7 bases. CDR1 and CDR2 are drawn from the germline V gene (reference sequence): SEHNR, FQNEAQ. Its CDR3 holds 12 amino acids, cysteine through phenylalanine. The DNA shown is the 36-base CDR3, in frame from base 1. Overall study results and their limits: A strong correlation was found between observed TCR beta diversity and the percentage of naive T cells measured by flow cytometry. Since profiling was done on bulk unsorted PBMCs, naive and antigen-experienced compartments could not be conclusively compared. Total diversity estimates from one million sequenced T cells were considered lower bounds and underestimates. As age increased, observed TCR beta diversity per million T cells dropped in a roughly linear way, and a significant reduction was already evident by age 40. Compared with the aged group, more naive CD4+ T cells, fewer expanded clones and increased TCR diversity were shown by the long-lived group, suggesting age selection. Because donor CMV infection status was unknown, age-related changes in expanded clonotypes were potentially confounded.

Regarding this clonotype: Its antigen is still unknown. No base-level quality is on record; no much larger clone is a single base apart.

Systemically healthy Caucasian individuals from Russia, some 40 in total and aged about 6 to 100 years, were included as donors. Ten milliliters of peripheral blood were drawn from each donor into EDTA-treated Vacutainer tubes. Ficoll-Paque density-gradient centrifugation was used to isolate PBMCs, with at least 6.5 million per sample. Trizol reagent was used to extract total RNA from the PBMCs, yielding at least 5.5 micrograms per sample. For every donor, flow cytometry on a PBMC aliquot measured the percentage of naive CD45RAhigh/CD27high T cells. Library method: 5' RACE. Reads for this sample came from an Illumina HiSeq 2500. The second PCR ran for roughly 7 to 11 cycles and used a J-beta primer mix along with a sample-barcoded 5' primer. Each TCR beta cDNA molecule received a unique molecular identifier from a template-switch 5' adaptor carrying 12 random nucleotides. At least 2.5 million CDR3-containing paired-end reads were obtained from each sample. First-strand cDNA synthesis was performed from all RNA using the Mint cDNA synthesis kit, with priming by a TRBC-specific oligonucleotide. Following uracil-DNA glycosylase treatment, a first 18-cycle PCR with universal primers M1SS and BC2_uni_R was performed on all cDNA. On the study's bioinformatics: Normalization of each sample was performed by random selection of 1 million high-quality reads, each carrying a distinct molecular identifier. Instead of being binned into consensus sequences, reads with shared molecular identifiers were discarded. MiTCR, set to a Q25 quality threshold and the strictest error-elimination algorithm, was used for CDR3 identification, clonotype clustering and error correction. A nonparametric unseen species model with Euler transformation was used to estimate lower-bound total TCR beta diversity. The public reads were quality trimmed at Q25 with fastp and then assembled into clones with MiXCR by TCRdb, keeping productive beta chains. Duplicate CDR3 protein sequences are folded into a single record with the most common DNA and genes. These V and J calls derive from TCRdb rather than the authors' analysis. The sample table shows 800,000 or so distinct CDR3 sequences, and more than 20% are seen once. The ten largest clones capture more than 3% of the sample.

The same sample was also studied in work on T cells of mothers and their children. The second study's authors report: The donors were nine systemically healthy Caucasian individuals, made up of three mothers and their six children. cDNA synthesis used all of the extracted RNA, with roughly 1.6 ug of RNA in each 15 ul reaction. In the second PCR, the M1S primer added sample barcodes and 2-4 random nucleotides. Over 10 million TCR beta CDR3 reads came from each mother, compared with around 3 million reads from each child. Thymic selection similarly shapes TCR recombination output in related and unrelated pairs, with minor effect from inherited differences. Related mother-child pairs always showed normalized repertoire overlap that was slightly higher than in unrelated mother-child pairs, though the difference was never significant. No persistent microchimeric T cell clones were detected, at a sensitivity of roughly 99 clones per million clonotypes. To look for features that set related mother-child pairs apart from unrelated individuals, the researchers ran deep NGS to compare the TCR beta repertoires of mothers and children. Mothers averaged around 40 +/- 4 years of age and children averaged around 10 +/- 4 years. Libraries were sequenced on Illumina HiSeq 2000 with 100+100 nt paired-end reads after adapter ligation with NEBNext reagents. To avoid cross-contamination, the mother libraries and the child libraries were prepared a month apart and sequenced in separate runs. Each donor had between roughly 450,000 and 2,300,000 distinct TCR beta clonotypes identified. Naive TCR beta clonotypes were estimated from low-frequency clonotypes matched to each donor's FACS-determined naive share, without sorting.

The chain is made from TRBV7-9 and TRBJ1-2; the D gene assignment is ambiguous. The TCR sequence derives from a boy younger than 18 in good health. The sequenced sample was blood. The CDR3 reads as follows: CASSLGTVGYTF. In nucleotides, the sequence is TGTGCCAGCAGCTTAGGTACGGTTGGCTACACCTTC.